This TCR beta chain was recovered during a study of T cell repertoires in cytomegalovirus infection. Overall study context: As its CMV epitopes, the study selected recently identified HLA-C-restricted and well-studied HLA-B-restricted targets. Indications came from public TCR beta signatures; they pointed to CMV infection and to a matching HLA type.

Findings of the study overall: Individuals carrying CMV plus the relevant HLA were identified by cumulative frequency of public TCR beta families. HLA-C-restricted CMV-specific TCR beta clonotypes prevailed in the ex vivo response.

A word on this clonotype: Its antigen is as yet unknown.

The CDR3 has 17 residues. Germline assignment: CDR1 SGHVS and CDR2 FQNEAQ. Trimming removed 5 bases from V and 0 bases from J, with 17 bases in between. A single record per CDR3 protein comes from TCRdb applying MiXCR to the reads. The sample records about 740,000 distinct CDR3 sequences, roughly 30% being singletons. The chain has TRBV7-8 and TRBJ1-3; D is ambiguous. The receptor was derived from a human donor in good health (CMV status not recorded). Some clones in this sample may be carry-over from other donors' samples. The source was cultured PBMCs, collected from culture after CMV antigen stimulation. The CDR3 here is CASSPRRFDPSGNTIYF. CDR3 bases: TGTGCCAGCAGCCCTCGACGCTTCGACCCCTCTGGAAACACCATATATTTT.